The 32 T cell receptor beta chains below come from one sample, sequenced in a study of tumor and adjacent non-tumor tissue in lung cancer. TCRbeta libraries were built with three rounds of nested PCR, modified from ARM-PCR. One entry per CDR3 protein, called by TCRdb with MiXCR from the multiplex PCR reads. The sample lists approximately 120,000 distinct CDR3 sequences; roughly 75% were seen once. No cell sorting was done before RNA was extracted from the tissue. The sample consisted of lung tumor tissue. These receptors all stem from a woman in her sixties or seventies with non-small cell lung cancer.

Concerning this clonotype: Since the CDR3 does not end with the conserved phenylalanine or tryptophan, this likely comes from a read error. CDR3 coding DNA: TGCAATGCTAGGGAAACAGGGGTTGGGGACCAGTACTTA. This translates into CNARETGVGDQYL. J is TRBJ2-5 and V is TRBV20-1; 7 positions match TRBD1. This CDR3 region has 13 residues. Germline V CDR1 and CDR2: DFQATT, SNEGSKA (reference sequence).

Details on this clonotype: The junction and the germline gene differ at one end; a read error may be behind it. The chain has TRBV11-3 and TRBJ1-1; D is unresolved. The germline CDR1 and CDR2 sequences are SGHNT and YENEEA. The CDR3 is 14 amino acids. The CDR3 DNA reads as TGTGTCAGCAAGCTGAAGGCCTCGAACACTGAAGCTTTCTTT. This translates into CVSKLKASNTEAFF.

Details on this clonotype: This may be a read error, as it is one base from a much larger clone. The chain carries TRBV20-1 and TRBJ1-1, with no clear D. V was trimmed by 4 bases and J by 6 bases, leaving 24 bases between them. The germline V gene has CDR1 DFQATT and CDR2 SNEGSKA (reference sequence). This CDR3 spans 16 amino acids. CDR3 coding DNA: TGCAGTGCTAAAGGAGGTCGCCGAAGAATTGTCTCTGAAGCTTTCTTT. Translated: CSAKGGRRRIVSEAFF.

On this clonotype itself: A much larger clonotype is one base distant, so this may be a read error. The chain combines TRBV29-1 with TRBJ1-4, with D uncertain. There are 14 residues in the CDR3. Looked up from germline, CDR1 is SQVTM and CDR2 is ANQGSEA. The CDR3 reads CSVFRRGEGEKLSF. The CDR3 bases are TGCAGCGTTTTTCGACGCGGCGAAGGTGAAAAACTGTCTTTT.

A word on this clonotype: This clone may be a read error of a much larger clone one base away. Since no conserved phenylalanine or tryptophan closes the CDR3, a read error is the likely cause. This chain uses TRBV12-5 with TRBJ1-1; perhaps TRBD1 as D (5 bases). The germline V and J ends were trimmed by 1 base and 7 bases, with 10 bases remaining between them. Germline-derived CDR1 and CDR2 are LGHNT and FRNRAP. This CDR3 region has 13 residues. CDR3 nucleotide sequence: TGTGCTAGTGGTTTGGAGGGGCGGGGTGAAGCTTTCTGT. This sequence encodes CASGLEGRGEAFC.

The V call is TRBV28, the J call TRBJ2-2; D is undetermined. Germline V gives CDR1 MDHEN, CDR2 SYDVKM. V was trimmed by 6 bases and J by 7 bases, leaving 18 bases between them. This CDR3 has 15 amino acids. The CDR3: CASSSLGPRVGELFF. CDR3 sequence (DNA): TGTGCCAGCAGCTCACTCGGGCCACGAGTCGGGGAGCTGTTTTTT.

Here the CDR3 DNA reads TGTGCCATCAGTGAGGGACAGGGTGCCTACACCTTC. Its translation is CAISEGQGAYTF. The chain joins TRBV10-3 to TRBJ1-2, with 8 bases aligning to TRBD1. The CDR3 spans 12 residues. V lost 2 bases and J lost 10; bases outside the gene matches: 3. Germline values: CDR1 ENHRY, CDR2 SYGVKD.

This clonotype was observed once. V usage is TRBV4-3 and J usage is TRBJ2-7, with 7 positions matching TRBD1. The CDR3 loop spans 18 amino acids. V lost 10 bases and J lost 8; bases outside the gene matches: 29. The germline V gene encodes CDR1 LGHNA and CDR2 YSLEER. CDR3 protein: CAINHSGTATTGSYKQYF. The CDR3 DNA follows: TGCGCCATCAACCATTCCGGGACAGCCACTACAGGCTCATACAAGCAGTACTTC.

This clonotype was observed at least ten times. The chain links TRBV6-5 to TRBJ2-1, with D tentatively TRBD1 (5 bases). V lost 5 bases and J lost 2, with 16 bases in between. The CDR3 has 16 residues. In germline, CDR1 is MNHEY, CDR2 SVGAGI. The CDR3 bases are TGTGCCAGCAGTCCGCCATCTGGGGCCCCCTACAATGAGCAGTTCTTC. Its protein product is CASSPPSGAPYNEQFF.

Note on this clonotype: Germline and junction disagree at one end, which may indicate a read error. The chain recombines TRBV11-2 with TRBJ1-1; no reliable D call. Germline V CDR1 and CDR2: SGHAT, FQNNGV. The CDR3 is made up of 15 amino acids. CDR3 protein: CANSLFPRGNTEAFF. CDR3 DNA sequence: TGTGCCAACAGCTTATTCCCACGCGGGAACACTGAGGCTTTCTTT. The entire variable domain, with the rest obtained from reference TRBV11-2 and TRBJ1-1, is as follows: EAGVAQSPRYKIIEKRQSVAFWCNPISGHATLYWYQQILGQGPKLLIQFQNNGVVDDSQLPKDRFSAERLKGVDSTLKIQPAKLEDSAVYLCANSLFPRGNTEAFFGQGTRLTVV.

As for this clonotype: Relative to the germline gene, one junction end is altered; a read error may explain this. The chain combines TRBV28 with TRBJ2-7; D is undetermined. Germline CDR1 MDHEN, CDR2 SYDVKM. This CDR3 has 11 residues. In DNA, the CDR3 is TGTGCCAGAAGTTTACGGCCCAAGCAGTACTTC. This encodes CARSLRPKQYF. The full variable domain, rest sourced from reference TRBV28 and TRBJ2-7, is DVKVTQSSRYLVKRTGEKVFLECVQDMDHENMFWYRQDPGLGLRLIYFSYDVKMKEKGDIPEGYSVSREKKERFSLILESASTNQTSMYLCARSLRPKQYFGPGTRLTVT.

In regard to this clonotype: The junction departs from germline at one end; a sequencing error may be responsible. This chain's CDR3 is CVSILGDRYNSPLHF. CDR3 bases: TGTGTCAGCATCTTAGGGGACAGATATAATTCACCCCTCCACTTT. J is TRBJ1-6 and V is TRBV11-3; 7 nucleotides agree with TRBD1. In germline, CDR1 is SGHNT, CDR2 YENEEA. CDR3 length: 15 amino acids.

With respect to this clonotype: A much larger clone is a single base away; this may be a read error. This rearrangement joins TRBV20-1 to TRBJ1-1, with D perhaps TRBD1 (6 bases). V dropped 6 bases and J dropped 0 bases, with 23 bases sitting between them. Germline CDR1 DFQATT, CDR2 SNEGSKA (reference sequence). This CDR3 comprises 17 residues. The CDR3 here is CSAWVRGEHPMNTEAFF. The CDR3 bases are TGCAGTGCCTGGGTTAGGGGGGAACACCCCATGAACACTGAAGCTTTCTTT.

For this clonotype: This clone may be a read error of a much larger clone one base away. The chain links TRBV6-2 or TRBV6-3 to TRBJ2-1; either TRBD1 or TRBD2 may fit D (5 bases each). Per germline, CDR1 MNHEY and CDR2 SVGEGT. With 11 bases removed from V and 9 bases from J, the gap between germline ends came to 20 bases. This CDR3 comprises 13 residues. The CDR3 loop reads CAVIGNIDSEQFF. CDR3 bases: TGTGCCGTCATCGGGAACATAGACAGTGAGCAGTTCTTC.

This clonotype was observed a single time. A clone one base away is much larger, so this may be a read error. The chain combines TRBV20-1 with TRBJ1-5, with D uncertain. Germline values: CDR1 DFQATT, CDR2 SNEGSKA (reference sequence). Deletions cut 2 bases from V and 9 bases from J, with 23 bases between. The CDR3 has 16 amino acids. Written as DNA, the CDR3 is TGCAGTGCTAGAAATGGCAGCAACCCCCTAATCACGCCCCAGCATTTT. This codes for CSARNGSNPLITPQHF.

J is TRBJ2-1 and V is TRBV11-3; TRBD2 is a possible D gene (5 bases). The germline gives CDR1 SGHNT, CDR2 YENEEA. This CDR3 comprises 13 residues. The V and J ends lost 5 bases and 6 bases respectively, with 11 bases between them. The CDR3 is CASSPCGCNEQFF. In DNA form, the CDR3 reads TGTGCCAGCAGCCCTTGCGGGTGCAATGAGCAGTTCTTC.

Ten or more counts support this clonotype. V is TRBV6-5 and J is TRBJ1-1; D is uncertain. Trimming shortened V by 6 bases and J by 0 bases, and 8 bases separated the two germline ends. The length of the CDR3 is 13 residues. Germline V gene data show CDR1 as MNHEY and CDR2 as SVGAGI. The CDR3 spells CASSTYMNTEAFF. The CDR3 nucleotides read TGTGCCAGCAGCACCTACATGAACACTGAAGCTTTCTTT.

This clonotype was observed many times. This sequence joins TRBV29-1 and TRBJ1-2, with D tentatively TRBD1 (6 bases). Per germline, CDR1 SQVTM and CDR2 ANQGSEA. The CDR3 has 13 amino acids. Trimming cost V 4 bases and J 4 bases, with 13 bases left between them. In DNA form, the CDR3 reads TGCAGCGTTGCCCAACAGGGAGGCTATGGCTACACCTTC. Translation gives CSVAQQGGYGYTF. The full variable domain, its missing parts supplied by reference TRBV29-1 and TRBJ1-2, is SAVISQKPSRDICQRGTSLTIQCQVDSQVTMMFWYRQQPGQSLTLIATANQGSEATYESGFVIDKFPISRPNLTFSTLTVSNMSPEDSSIYLCSVAQQGGYGYTFGSGTRLTVV.

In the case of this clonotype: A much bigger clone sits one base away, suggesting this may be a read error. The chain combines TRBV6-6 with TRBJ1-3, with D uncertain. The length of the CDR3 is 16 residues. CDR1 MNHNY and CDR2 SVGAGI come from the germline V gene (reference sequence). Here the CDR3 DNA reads TGTGCCAGCAGTGAAGCGGGCAGCTGGTCTGGAAACACCATACATTTT. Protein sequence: CASSEAGSWSGNTIHF.

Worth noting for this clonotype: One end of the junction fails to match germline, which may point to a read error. CDR3 residues: CASKRTGTDQPQHF. CDR3 sequence (DNA): TGTGCCAGCAAGAGGACAGGGACCGATCAGCCACAGCATTTT. The chain links TRBV11-2 to TRBJ1-5, with 8 bases identical to TRBD1. The CDR3 runs to 14 residues. The germline V gene encodes CDR1 SGHAT and CDR2 FQNNGV.

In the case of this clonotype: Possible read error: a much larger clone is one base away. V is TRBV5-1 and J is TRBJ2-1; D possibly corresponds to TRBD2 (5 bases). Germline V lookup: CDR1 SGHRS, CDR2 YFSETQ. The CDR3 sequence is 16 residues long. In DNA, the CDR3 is TGCGCCAACAGCCCGGAGGTGCAGGCGCAATACAATGAGCAGTTCTTC. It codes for CANSPEVQAQYNEQFF.

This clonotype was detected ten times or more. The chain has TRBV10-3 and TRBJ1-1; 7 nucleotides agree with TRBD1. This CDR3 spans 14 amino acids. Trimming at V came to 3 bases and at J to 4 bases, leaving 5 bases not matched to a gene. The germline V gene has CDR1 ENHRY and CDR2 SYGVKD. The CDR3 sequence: CAISEGGKGTEAFF. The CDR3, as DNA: TGTGCCATCAGTGAAGGGGGCAAGGGCACTGAAGCTTTCTTT.

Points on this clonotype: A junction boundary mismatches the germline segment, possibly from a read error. This chain's CDR3 is CASSVRVGTGTQYF. For the CDR3, the DNA is TGTGCCAGCAGTGTACGCGTGGGCACAGGTACGCAGTATTTT. This chain connects TRBV6-1 to TRBJ2-3; D possibly corresponds to TRBD1 (5 bases). Germline loops: CDR1 MNHNS, CDR2 SASEGT. The CDR3 covers 14 residues.

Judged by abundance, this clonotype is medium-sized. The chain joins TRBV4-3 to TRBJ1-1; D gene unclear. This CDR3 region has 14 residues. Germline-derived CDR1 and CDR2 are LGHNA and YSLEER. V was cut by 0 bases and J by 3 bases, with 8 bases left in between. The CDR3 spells CASSQEVEYTEAFF. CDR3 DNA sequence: TGCGCCAGCAGCCAAGAGGTCGAGTACACTGAAGCTTTCTTT.

The CDR3 DNA follows: TGTGCCAGCTTACTACCAGGGGTCGGAGATACGCAGTATTTT. This gives the protein CASLLPGVGDTQYF. This rearrangement joins TRBV18 to TRBJ2-3, with a tentative D call TRBD1 (6 bases). Between the trimmed V and J ends, which lost 7 bases and 5 bases, there was a span of 16 bases. The germline CDR1 and CDR2 sequences are KGHSH and LQKENI. The CDR3 is made up of 14 amino acids.

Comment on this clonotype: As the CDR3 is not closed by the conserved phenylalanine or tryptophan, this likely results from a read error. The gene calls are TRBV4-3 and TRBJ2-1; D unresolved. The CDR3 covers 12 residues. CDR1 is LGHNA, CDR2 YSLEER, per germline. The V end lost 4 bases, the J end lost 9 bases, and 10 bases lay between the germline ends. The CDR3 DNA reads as TGCGCCAGCAGCCTAACTCGGAGTGAGCAGTTCTTA. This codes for CASSLTRSEQFL.

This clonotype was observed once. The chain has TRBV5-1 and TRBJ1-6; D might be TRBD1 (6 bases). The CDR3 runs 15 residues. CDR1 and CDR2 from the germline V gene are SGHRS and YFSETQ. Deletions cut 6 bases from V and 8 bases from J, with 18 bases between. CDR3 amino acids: CASIPRTAADSPLHF. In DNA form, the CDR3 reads TGCGCCAGCATCCCCAGGACAGCGGCTGATTCACCCCTCCACTTT.

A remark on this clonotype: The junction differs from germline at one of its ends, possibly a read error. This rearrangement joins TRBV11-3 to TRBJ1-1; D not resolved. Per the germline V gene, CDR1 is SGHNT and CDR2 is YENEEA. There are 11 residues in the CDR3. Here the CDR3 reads CVSGTNTEAFF. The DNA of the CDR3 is TGTGTATCGGGCACGAACACTGAGGCTTTCTTT.

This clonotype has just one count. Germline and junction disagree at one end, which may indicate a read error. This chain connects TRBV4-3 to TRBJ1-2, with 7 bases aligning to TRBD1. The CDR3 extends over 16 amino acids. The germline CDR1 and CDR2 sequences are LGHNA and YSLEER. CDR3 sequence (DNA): TGTGCCAGCAGCCAAGGAGGGGGCATATCTAACTATGACTACACCTTC. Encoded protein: CASSQGGGISNYDYTF.

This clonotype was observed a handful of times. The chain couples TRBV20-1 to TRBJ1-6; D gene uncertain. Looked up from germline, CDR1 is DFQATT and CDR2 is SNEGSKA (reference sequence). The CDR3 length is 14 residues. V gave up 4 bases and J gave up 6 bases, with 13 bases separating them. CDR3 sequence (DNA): TGCAGTGCTACCGGACGGAGCTTTAATTCACCCCTCCACTTT. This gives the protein CSATGRSFNSPLHF.

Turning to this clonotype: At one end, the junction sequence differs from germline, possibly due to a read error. The CDR3 loop reads CSVDLSGTVGSYEQYF. In nucleotides, the CDR3 is TGTAGCGTTGACCTCTCCGGGACTGTGGGCTCCTACGAGCAGTACTTC. This rearrangement joins TRBV29-1 to TRBJ2-7, with a possible D match to TRBD2 (6 bases). This CDR3 contains 16 residues. CDR1 is SQVTM and CDR2 is ANQGSEA in the germline V gene.

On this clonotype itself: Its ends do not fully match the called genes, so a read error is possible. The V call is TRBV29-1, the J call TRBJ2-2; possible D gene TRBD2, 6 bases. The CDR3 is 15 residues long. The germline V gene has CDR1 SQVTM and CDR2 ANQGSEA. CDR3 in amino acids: CSSKGTDLRGGELLF. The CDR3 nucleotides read TGCAGCTCGAAAGGAACCGACTTGCGAGGCGGGGAGCTTTTATTT.